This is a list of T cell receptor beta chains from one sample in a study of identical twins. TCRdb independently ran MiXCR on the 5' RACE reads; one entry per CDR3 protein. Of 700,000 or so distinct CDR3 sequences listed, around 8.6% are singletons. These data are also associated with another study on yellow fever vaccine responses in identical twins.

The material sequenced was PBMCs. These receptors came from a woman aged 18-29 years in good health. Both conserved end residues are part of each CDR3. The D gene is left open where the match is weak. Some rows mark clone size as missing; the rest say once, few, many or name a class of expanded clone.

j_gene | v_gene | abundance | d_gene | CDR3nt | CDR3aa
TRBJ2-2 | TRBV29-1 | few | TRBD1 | TGCAGCGTTTCGGGGACAGGGCAATTTCTTAACACCGGGGAGCTGTTTTTT | CSVSGTGQFLNTGELFF
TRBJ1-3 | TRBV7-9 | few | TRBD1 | TGTGCCAGCAGCTTAGGACAGGGACGCTCTGGAAACACCATATATTTT | CASSLGQGRSGNTIYF
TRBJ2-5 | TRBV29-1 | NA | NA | TGCAGCGTTGTTGGAGTGGCTGGCGGGGAGACCCAGTACTTC | CSVVGVAGGETQYF
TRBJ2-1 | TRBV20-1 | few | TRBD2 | TGCAGTGCTACTTCCGGGACTAGCGGGATGAACAATGAGCAGTTCTTC | CSATSGTSGMNNEQFF
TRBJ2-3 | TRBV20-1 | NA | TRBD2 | TGCAGTGCTAGAGTAGAGCGGGAGTGGAACACAGATACGCAGTATTTT | CSARVEREWNTDTQYF
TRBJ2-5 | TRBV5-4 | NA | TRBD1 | TGTGCCAGCAGCCCCAGAGGACAGGGAGAGACCCAGTACTTC | CASSPRGQGETQYF
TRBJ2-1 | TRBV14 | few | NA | TGTGCCAGCAGCCAACAAACAGCCTACAATGAGCAGTTCTTC | CASSQQTAYNEQFF
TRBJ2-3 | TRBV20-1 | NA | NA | TGCAGTGCCCGGGACTCCGTCACAGATACGCAGTATTTT | CSARDSVTDTQYF
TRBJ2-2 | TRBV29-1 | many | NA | TGCAGCGTTGTGGAAGGGGGGTCCCTAGTGTTTTTT | CSVVEGGSLVFF
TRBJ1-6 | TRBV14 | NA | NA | TGTGCCAGCAGCCAGGCGGCAGGGAGTTCACCCCTCCACTTT | CASSQAAGSSPLHF
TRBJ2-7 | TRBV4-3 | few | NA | TGCGCCAGCAGCCAAGACCGCCAGGGCGGCTACGAGCAGTACTTC | CASSQDRQGGYEQYF
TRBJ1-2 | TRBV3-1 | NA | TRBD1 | TGTGCCAGCAGTCCAAATGGACAGGGAAGCTATGGCTACACCTTC | CASSPNGQGSYGYTF
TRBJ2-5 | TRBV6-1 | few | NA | TGTGCCAGCACCCTAAGCGGTAACCAAGAGACCCAGTACTTC | CASTLSGNQETQYF
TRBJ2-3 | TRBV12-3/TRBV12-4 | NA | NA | TGTGCCAGCAGTTCCATTGTGCGTCTAGCGTACACAGATACGCAGTATTTT | CASSSIVRLAYTDTQYF
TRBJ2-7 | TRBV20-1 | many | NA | TGCAGTAATTCGAAGGGGACCTACTCCTACGAGCAGTACTTC | CSNSKGTYSYEQYF
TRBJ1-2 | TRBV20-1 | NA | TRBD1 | TGCAGTGCTCAGCAACAGGGGGCAGTCGGCTACACCTTC | CSAQQQGAVGYTF
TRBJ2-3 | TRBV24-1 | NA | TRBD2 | TGTGCCACCAGTGACCGGGGGACTAGCGGCACAGATACGCAGTATTTT | CATSDRGTSGTDTQYF
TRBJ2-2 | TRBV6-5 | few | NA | TGTGCCAGCAGTTATGGGGGGTACACCGGGGAGCTGTTTTTT | CASSYGGYTGELFF
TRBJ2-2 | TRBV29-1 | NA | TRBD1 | TGCAGCGTTGGACAGGGGGCGAGGTTTGGTGGGGAGCTGTTTTTT | CSVGQGARFGGELFF
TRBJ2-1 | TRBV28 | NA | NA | TGTGCCAGCAGTTCCCGAGGGCGCCTCCACAATGAGCAGTTCTTC | CASSSRGRLHNEQFF
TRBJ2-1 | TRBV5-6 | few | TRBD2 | TGTGCCAGCAGCTCCTTACTAACTAGCGGGGGGCTTCAGTTCTTC | CASSSLLTSGGLQFF
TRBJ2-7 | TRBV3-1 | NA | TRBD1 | TGTGCCAGCAGCCCACACGTTGACAGGGTCGAGCAGTACTTC | CASSPHVDRVEQYF
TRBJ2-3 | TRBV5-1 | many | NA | TGCGCCAGCAGTTTGGACACCTGGGGGGCCACAGATACGCAGTATTTT | CASSLDTWGATDTQYF
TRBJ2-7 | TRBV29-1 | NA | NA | TGCAGCGTTGAAATATCCGGCGGCTACGAGCAGTACTTC | CSVEISGGYEQYF
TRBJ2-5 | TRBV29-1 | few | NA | TGCAGCGTTCGGATGGGCCAAGAGACCCAGTACTTC | CSVRMGQETQYF
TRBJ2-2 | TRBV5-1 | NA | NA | TGCGCCAGCAGTACGCATCCGACAGATGCTTACACCGGGGAGCTGTTTTTT | CASSTHPTDAYTGELFF
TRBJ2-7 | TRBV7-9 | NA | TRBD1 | TGTGCCAGCAGCCCACAGGGGCTCCCCTACGAGCAGTACTTC | CASSPQGLPYEQYF
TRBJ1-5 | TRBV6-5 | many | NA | TGTGCCAGCAGTTACGGGCAGGGCAATCAGCCCCAGCATTTT | CASSYGQGNQPQHF
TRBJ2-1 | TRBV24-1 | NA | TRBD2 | TGTGCCACCAGTGATTTAGGGGACGGCGGGGGGAGAAGTGAGCAGTTCTTC | CATSDLGDGGGRSEQFF
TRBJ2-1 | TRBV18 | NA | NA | TGTGCCAGTTCACCCTTAGGACAGAGATACAATGAGCAGTTCTTC | CASSPLGQRYNEQFF
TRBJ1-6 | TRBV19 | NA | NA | TGTGCCAGTAGTATACGGCCGTCAGATTCACCCCTCCACTTT | CASSIRPSDSPLHF
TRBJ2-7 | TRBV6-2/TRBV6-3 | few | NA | TGTGCCAGCAGCCCACCGCGGACCTACGAGCAGTACTTC | CASSPPRTYEQYF
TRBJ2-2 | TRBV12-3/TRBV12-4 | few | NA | TGTGCCAGCAAAACAGGAGTAGCGAACACCGGGGAGCTGTTTTTT | CASKTGVANTGELFF
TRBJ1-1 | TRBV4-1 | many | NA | TGCGCCAGCAGCCAAGTTGTGGGGTTTTCAACGGAGGCTTTCTTT | CASSQVVGFSTEAFF
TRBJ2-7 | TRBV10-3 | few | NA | TGTGCCATCAGTGGAAGGACAGCCCTAAACTACGAGCAGTACTTC | CAISGRTALNYEQYF
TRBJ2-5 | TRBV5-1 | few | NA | TGCGCCAGCAGCCCCTATGGGGGAGCGGAGACCCAGTACTTC | CASSPYGGAETQYF
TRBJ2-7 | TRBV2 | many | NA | TGTGCCAGCAGTCGCCTGCGGTACGAGCAGTACTTC | CASSRLRYEQYF
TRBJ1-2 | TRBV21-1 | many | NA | TGTGCCAGCGCCAACAGGGGGCGCGGCTATGGCTACACCTTC | CASANRGRGYGYTF
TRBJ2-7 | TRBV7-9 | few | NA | TGTGCCAGCAGCTTAGGGTACCCTCTCTACGAGCAGTACTTC | CASSLGYPLYEQYF
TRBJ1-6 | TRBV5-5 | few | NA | TGTGCCAGCAGCTTGAATGGAGGCGGCAATAATTCACCCCTCCACTTT | CASSLNGGGNNSPLHF
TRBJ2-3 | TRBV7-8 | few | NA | TGTGCCAGCAGCCCCTCCCATAGCGGCTACCGCACAGATACGCAGTATTTT | CASSPSHSGYRTDTQYF
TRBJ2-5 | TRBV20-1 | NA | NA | TGCAGTGCTACCTCCAAGGACTCTATCCAAGAGACCCAGTACTTC | CSATSKDSIQETQYF
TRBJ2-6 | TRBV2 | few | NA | TGTGCCAGCAGGGCCCAGAACTCTGGGGCCAACGTCCTGACTTTC | CASRAQNSGANVLTF
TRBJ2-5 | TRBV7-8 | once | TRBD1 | TGTGCCAGCAGCGTCCGGGACAGGGGGGAAGAGACCCAGTACTTC | CASSVRDRGEETQYF
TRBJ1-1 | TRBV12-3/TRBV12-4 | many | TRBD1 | TGTGCCAGCAGTCCAATACAGGGGGCCACTGAAGCTTTCTTT | CASSPIQGATEAFF
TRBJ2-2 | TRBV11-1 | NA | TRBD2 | TGTGCCAGCAGCCCCACCGGTCGCGGGGGGGCCGGAGGGACCGGGGAGCTGTTTTTT | CASSPTGRGGAGGTGELFF
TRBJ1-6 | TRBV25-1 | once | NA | TGTGCCAGCAGTCACAACGGGACGCCGCCATCACCCCTCCACTTT | CASSHNGTPPSPLHF
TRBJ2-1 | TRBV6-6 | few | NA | TGTGCGGTCCGAGGGGGGACCCACAATGAGCAGTTCTTC | CAVRGGTHNEQFF
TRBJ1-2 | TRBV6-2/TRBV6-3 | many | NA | TGTGCCAGCAGTTACTCGGACAAGGGGCCTTACTATGGCTACACCTTC | CASSYSDKGPYYGYTF
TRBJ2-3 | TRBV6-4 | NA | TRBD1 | TGTGCCAGCAGGCTGGACAGGGGTAATACGCAGTATTTT | CASRLDRGNTQYF
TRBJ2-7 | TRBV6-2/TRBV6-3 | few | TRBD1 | TGTGCCAGCAGAATACCCGGGACAGCCACCTACGAGCAGTACTTC | CASRIPGTATYEQYF
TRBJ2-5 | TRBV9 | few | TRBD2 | TGTGCCAGCAGCGTAAGCGGGGGACAAGAGACCCAGTACTTC | CASSVSGGQETQYF
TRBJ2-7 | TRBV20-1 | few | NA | TGCAGTGCTACCGGGTGGGGGGAAAGGCCTTACGAGCAGTACTTC | CSATGWGERPYEQYF
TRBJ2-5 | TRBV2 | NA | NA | TGTGCCAGAAAACACAGGGAACAAGAGACCCAGTACTTC | CARKHREQETQYF
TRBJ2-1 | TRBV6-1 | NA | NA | TGTGCCAGCAGTGAAGTGTATCGGGGGAGCAATGAGCAGTTCTTC | CASSEVYRGSNEQFF